The next 22 T cell receptor beta chains were all read from a single sample in a study of T cell repertoires in cytomegalovirus infection. Each CDR3 protein is one row after TCRdb ran MiXCR on the reads. The table has around 450,000 distinct CDR3 sequences, approximately 10% seen once. The sample taken for sequencing was PBMCs. These receptors were obtained from a human donor in good health (CMV status not recorded). Some clones in this sample may be carry-over from other donors' samples.

This clonotype was detected many times. J is TRBJ2-5 and V is TRBV12-3 or TRBV12-4; 8 nucleotides agree with TRBD2. CDR3 size: 15 residues. With V trimmed by 7 bases and J by 0 bases, 7 bases remained unmatched. The CDR3 DNA reads as TGTGCCAGCACCGGGGGGGGGACAAACCAAGAGACCCAGTACTTC. It yields the protein CASTGGGTNQETQYF.

There are many counts of this clonotype. The chain recombines TRBV2 with TRBJ1-5; D is ambiguous. The V gene lost 6 bases and the J gene lost 5 bases, with 8 bases spanning the gap. This CDR3 has 12 amino acids. Germline V CDR1 and CDR2: SNHLY, FYNNEI. CDR3 residues: CASSHPDQPQHF. As DNA, the CDR3 is TGTGCCAGCAGCCATCCTGATCAGCCCCAGCATTTT.

The chain has TRBV4-2 and TRBJ2-7, with TRBD2 matching over 9 bases. Germline V lookup: CDR1 LGHNA, CDR2 YNFKEQ. The CDR3 contains 20 residues. The V segment lost 5 bases and the J segment 0 bases; nucleotides outside the gene matches: 20. CDR3 sequence reads: CASSGAGVPTTSGYSYEQYF. The CDR3 nucleotides are TGTGCCAGCAGCGGCGCTGGGGTCCCCACAACTAGCGGGTACTCCTACGAGCAGTACTTC.

This clonotype was counted at least ten times. The chain links TRBV11-2 to TRBJ1-5, with a weak D call TRBD1 (5 bases). CDR1 is SGHAT, CDR2 FQNNGV, per germline. This CDR3 contains 14 residues. V shed 5 bases and J shed 3 bases, with 11 bases lying between them. CDR3 in DNA: TGTGCCAGCAGCGGACCAGGGTTCAATCAGCCCCAGCATTTT. Its translation is CASSGPGFNQPQHF.

This clonotype was seen ten or more times. The chain uses TRBV7-3 and TRBJ2-2, with 9 bases matching TRBD2. CDR3 length: 17 residues. Trimming cost V 5 bases and J 4 bases; bases outside gene matches: 11. The germline V gene encodes CDR1 SGHTA and CDR2 FQGTGA. The CDR3 nucleotides are TGTGCCAGCAGCCCCATTTCGGGGCGGGAGGGCACCGGGGAGCTGTTTTTT. This gives the protein CASSPISGREGTGELFF.

This clonotype was seen at least ten times. The chain carries TRBV27 and TRBJ1-2; 9 positions match TRBD1. Germline V gives CDR1 MNHEY, CDR2 SMNVEV (reference sequence). J gave up 7 bases and V 2 bases, and 8 bases lay outside the gene matches. The CDR3 is 15 amino acids. The CDR3 DNA sequence: TGTGCCAGCAGTTTAATGTACAGGGGGCTTTTTGGCTACACCTTC. The encoded protein is CASSLMYRGLFGYTF.

This clonotype was recorded at least ten times. This chain joins TRBV7-3 and TRBJ2-1; TRBD2 matches 7 bases. The CDR3 sequence is 13 residues long. Unmatched junction bases numbered 2, after V lost 1 base and J lost 8 bases. The germline V gene has CDR1 SGHTA and CDR2 FQGTGA. The CDR3: CASSLIAGDEQFF. The CDR3 coding sequence is TGTGCCAGCAGCTTAATCGCGGGGGATGAGCAGTTCTTC.

The chain links TRBV9 to TRBJ2-1; D might be TRBD1 (6 bases). The CDR3 has 18 residues. The germline gives CDR1 SGDLS, CDR2 YYNGEE. V shed 0 bases and J shed 0 bases, with 16 bases lying between them. The CDR3 DNA reads as TGTGCCAGCAGCGTAGTAGGGCTTAGGGGGAGCTCCTACAATGAGCAGTTCTTC. This gives the protein CASSVVGLRGSSYNEQFF.

This clonotype was recorded many times. The chain employs TRBV7-2 and TRBJ2-2; D unresolved. Per the germline V gene, CDR1 is SGHTA and CDR2 is FQGNSA. The V gene lost 4 bases and the J gene lost 3 bases, with 6 bases spanning the gap. The CDR3 sequence is 13 residues long. CDR3 residues: CASSSAYTGELFF. In DNA, the CDR3 is TGTGCCAGCAGCTCAGCCTACACCGGGGAGCTGTTTTTT.

This chain connects TRBV28 to TRBJ2-1; D is undetermined. V was clipped by 3 bases and J by 5 bases, with 8 bases between them. The CDR3 has 13 residues. From germline, CDR1 is MDHEN and CDR2 SYDVKM. CDR3 sequence: CASSFRPHNEQFF. The CDR3 DNA follows: TGTGCCAGCAGTTTCCGGCCACACAATGAGCAGTTCTTC.

In its sample, this clonotype was seen many times. The V and J genes are TRBV12-3 or TRBV12-4 and TRBJ2-3; 9 nucleotides line up with TRBD1. The ends lost 3 bases at V and 5 bases at J; junction bases unmatched: 6. There are 15 residues in the CDR3. CDR3: CASSFSGQGKDTQYF. CDR3 nucleotide sequence: TGTGCCAGCAGTTTCTCGGGACAGGGAAAAGATACGCAGTATTTT.

This clonotype was detected a few times. The chain has TRBV28 and TRBJ2-7; no firm D call. The CDR3 covers 11 residues. The V gene's germline CDR1 is MDHEN and CDR2 SYDVKM. Trimming removed 2 bases at V and 8 bases at J, with 7 bases between. The CDR3 is CASSLPTKQYF. Here the CDR3 DNA reads TGTGCCAGCAGTTTACCTACTAAGCAGTACTTC.

The table lists this clonotype with many counts. The chain employs TRBV7-6 and TRBJ1-6; 7 nucleotides line up with TRBD1. CDR3 size: 17 residues. Per the germline V gene, CDR1 is SGHVS and CDR2 is FNYEAQ. Trimming removed 1 base from V and 7 bases from J; junction bases left unmatched: 10. CDR3 sequence: CASSLGTGKTRNSPLHF. As DNA, the CDR3 is TGTGCCAGCAGCTTAGGGACAGGAAAAACGCGAAATTCACCCCTCCACTTT.

This clonotype showed up many times. The gene calls are TRBV11-3 and TRBJ2-1; TRBD2 matches at 10 bases. Germline V gene sequence: CDR1 SGHNT, CDR2 YENEEA. The CDR3 consists of 15 residues. Losses at the gene ends were 2 bases for V and 6 bases for J; bases not matched to a gene: 4. DNA for the CDR3: TGTGCCAGCAGCTTAACGTTAGCGGGAGGCAATGAGCAGTTCTTC. Translated, it gives CASSLTLAGGNEQFF.

This clonotype occurred many times. The genes are TRBV2 and TRBJ2-7; either TRBD1 or TRBD2 may fit D (5 bases each). Trimming shortened V by 4 bases and J by 2 bases, and 12 bases separated the two germline ends. In germline, CDR1 is SNHLY, CDR2 FYNNEI. The CDR3 totals 14 residues. The CDR3 reads CASSARDGPYEQYF. In DNA, the CDR3 is TGTGCCAGCAGTGCCCGGGACGGACCCTACGAGCAGTACTTC. The whole variable domain, filled in from reference TRBV2 and TRBJ2-7, reads EPEVTQTPSHQVTQMGQEVILRCVPISNHLYFYWYRQILGQKVEFLVSFYNNEISEKSEIFDDQFSVERPDGSNFTLKIRSTKLEDSAMYFCASSARDGPYEQYFGPGTRLTVT.

This clonotype showed up many times. CDR3: CSVAQGVYDEQFF. The DNA of the CDR3 is TGCAGCGTTGCCCAGGGGGTTTATGATGAGCAGTTCTTC. The chain recombines TRBV29-1 with TRBJ2-1, with TRBD1 matching 7 bases. J gave up 8 bases and V 4 bases, and 8 bases lay outside the gene matches. The CDR3 consists of 13 residues. Germline CDR1 and CDR2: SQVTM and ANQGSEA.

The V and J genes are TRBV5-1 and TRBJ2-7; 8 nucleotides align to TRBD2. Germline CDR1 SGHRS, CDR2 YFSETQ. This CDR3 region has 16 residues. V gave up 1 base and J gave up 7 bases; unmatched junction bases: 13. The CDR3 nucleotides read TGCGCCAGCAGCTTGAGCCCGGGGGGGGGTCCGGGAGAGCAGTACTTC. Amino acids: CASSLSPGGGPGEQYF.

The rearrangement joins TRBV19 to TRBJ2-7, with unresolved D. Trimming took off 3 bases at V and 2 bases at J, with 17 bases between the two ends. From germline, CDR1 is LNHDA and CDR2 SQIVND (reference sequence). The CDR3 covers 16 residues. The CDR3 reads CASSIASLGSPYEQYF. CDR3 sequence (DNA): TGTGCCAGTAGTATCGCCAGCTTGGGAAGCCCCTACGAGCAGTACTTC.

This clonotype has at least ten counts. The J gene is TRBJ2-7, the V gene TRBV2, with D hard to call. There are 14 residues in the CDR3. Germline-derived CDR1 and CDR2 are SNHLY and FYNNEI. V lost 1 base and J 0 bases, leaving 7 bases between the germline ends. CDR3 sequence (DNA): TGTGCCAGCAGTGAAGGGAAGCTCTCCTACGAGCAGTACTTC. The encoded protein is CASSEGKLSYEQYF.

This clonotype was seen repeatedly, ten times or more. The chain uses TRBV2 and TRBJ2-3; D uncertain. This CDR3 is 11 amino acids long. Germline CDR1 reads SNHLY; CDR2 reads FYNNEI. V shed 4 bases and J shed 6 bases, with 5 bases lying between them. CDR3 sequence: CASSGLDTQYF. As DNA, the CDR3 is TGTGCCAGCAGTGGCTTGGATACGCAGTATTTT.

This clonotype appeared a few times. The chain joins TRBV28 to TRBJ2-1; TRBD2 agrees at 8 bases. This CDR3 region has 18 residues. Unmatched junction bases numbered 12, after V lost 2 bases and J lost 3 bases. Germline V gene sequence: CDR1 MDHEN, CDR2 SYDVKM. The CDR3 DNA reads as TGTGCCAGCAGTTTAAATCTCAATAGCGGGGACCTCTACAATGAGCAGTTCTTC. Amino acid sequence: CASSLNLNSGDLYNEQFF. Full variable domain (remainder filled in from reference TRBV28 and TRBJ2-1): DVKVTQSSRYLVKRTGEKVFLECVQDMDHENMFWYRQDPGLGLRLIYFSYDVKMKEKGDIPEGYSVSREKKERFSLILESASTNQTSMYLCASSLNLNSGDLYNEQFFGPGTRLTVL.

This clonotype has a count of ten or more. The chain couples TRBV19 to TRBJ1-5; D call uncertain. This CDR3 spans 15 amino acids. Trimming shortened V by 5 bases and J by 0 bases, and 11 bases separated the two germline ends. Per germline, CDR1 LNHDA and CDR2 SQIVND (reference sequence). CDR3 region: CASSLILSSNQPQHF. Written as DNA, the CDR3 is TGTGCCAGTAGTTTGATACTGTCTAGCAATCAGCCCCAGCATTTT.